These 5 T cell receptor beta chains were all obtained from the same sample, sequenced in a study of Graves' ophthalmopathy and Graves' hyperthyroidism. RNA transcripts yielded amplified TCR beta CDR3 regions. Second-round multiplex PCR followed a first-round RT-PCR using HTBI primers. Via MiXCR, TCRdb re-called the multiplex PCR reads, giving one row per CDR3 protein. The data hold 580,000 or so distinct CDR3 sequences, with less than 40% observed a single time. The sample comprised peripheral blood or thyroid tissue (not recorded which). The receptor set was obtained from an adult man with Graves' hyperthyroidism.

This clonotype was detected ten times or more. The V and J genes are TRBV5-6 and TRBJ1-6, with D unresolved. This CDR3 contains 14 residues. Germline CDR1 SGHDT, CDR2 YYEEEE. Trimming stripped 4 bases from V and 2 bases from J, with 7 bases between. The CDR3 here is CASSPPAYNSPLHF. The CDR3, as DNA: TGTGCCAGCAGCCCACCGGCCTATAATTCACCCCTCCACTTT.

This clonotype was picked up many times. The CDR3 region has the DNA TGTGCCACTAGGGGGTTTCAAGAGACCCAGTACTTC. Translated, it gives CATRGFQETQYF. The chain has TRBV10-3 and TRBJ2-5, with a possible D match to TRBD1 (6 bases). The CDR3 spans 12 residues. V lost 10 bases and J 2 bases, leaving 11 bases between the germline ends. In germline, CDR1 is ENHRY, CDR2 SYGVKD.

This clonotype was found many times. This chain uses TRBV13 with TRBJ2-7; D is unclear. Trimming left V 1 base short and J 3 bases short, with 4 bases between. The CDR3 totals 12 residues. Germline V gives CDR1 PRHDT, CDR2 FYEKMQ (reference sequence). The DNA for the CDR3 is TGTGCCAGCAGCTTAGAGGACTACGAGCAGTACTTC. Encoded protein: CASSLEDYEQYF.

CDR3 residues: CASKRDRGDYEQYF. CDR3 in DNA: TGTGCCAGCAAAAGGGACAGGGGGGACTACGAGCAGTACTTC. This rearrangement joins TRBV2 to TRBJ2-7; TRBD1 aligns across 11 bases. Germline CDR1 SNHLY, CDR2 FYNNEI. This CDR3 has 14 residues. Trimming took 7 bases from V and 3 from J; bases not matched to a gene: 5.

This chain connects TRBV2 to TRBJ2-7; D unclear. Germline CDR1 SNHLY, CDR2 FYNNEI. This CDR3 is 14 amino acids long. The germline V and J ends were trimmed by 4 bases and 1 base, with 11 bases remaining between them. In nucleotides, the CDR3 is TGTGCCAGCAGTGCATACGCAATGTCCTACGAGCAGTACTTC. Residues: CASSAYAMSYEQYF.